Following are 27 T cell receptor beta chains from one sample sequenced in a study of T cells in Graves' hyperthyroidism and ophthalmopathy. Using RNA transcripts as the source, TCR beta CDR3 regions were amplified. TCR CDR3 underwent first-round RT-PCR with the HTBI primer set. TCRdb processed the multiplex PCR reads anew with MiXCR; each CDR3 protein has one entry. The sample contains around 450,000 distinct CDR3 sequences, roughly 14% of which appear only once. Sequenced input: blood. The origin of the receptors is a woman between 18 and 29 years old with Graves' hyperthyroidism.

This clonotype turned up a few times. The V gene is TRBV10-3, the J gene TRBJ1-3; D ambiguous. V shed 7 bases and J shed 1 base, with 14 bases lying between them. In germline, CDR1 is ENHRY, CDR2 SYGVKD. This CDR3 comprises 15 residues. CDR3 residues: CAIKNPGWSGNTIYF. DNA of the CDR3: TGTGCCATCAAAAATCCGGGCTGGTCTGGAAACACCATATATTTT.

V is TRBV5-1 and J is TRBJ2-5; D is unclear. Trimming removed 0 bases at V and 2 bases at J, with 11 bases between. The CDR3 totals 15 residues. CDR1 SGHRS and CDR2 YFSETQ come from the germline V gene. The CDR3 protein is CASSLGLGQQETQYF. The CDR3 DNA reads TGCGCCAGCAGCTTGGGTCTTGGGCAGCAAGAGACCCAGTACTTC.

This chain uses TRBV6-6 with TRBJ2-2; D not certain. The CDR3 loop spans 13 amino acids. CDR1 is MNHNY and CDR2 is SVGAGI in the germline V gene (reference sequence). V lost 0 bases to trimming and J lost 6 bases, with 5 bases between them. The CDR3, as DNA: TGTGCCAGCAGTTACTCGGGCTCCGGGGAGCTGTTTTTT. Its protein is CASSYSGSGELFF.

This clonotype was seen many times. The V and J genes are TRBV12-3 or TRBV12-4 and TRBJ1-2, with 11 bases fitting TRBD1. The trim removed 7 bases at V and 4 bases at J, leaving 8 bases unmatched. The CDR3 consists of 15 residues. The CDR3 reads CASIHYGTGGYGYTF. The CDR3 bases are TGTGCCAGCATTCACTACGGGACAGGGGGCTATGGCTACACCTTC.

J is TRBJ2-1 and V is TRBV20-1, with D perhaps given as TRBD1 or TRBD2 (6 bases each). V lost 1 base and J 5 bases, leaving 12 bases between the germline ends. Germline-derived CDR1 and CDR2 are DFQATT and SNEGSKA (reference sequence). The CDR3 contains 14 residues. The CDR3 spells CSARVRGTNNEQFF. The CDR3 bases are TGCAGTGCTAGAGTACGCGGGACAAACAATGAGCAGTTCTTC.

The chain carries TRBV6-2 or TRBV6-3 and TRBJ2-7, with D maybe TRBD2 (6 bases). Trimming stripped 5 bases from V and 2 bases from J, with 13 bases between. This CDR3 is built from 14 residues. Germline-derived CDR1 and CDR2 are MNHEY and SVGEGT. The CDR3 is CASSRGGVTYEQYF. CDR3 nucleotides: TGTGCCAGCAGTCGCGGCGGGGTCACCTACGAGCAGTACTTC.

On this clonotype itself: A much larger clone lies a single base off, so this may be a read error. The V call is TRBV12-3 or TRBV12-4, the J call TRBJ2-3; either TRBD1 or TRBD2 may fit D (5 bases each). With 9 bases removed from V and 6 bases from J, the gap between germline ends came to 19 bases. This CDR3 has 14 amino acids. The CDR3 bases are TGTGCCAGTAGGAAAGGAGTGGGGGTGGATACGCAGTATTTT. It translates to CASRKGVGVDTQYF.

This clonotype has only a few counts. V is TRBV13 and J is TRBJ2-7; 8 nucleotides align to TRBD2. In germline, CDR1 is PRHDT, CDR2 FYEKMQ (reference sequence). The trim removed 4 bases at V and 6 bases at J, leaving 5 bases unmatched. The CDR3 has 13 amino acids. This CDR3 is CASSSGTSPEQYF. CDR3 sequence (DNA): TGTGCCAGCAGCTCCGGGACTAGTCCCGAGCAGTACTTC. Full variable domain (missing parts from reference TRBV13 and TRBJ2-7): AAGVIQSPRHLIKEKRETATLKCYPIPRHDTVYWYQQGPGQDPQFLISFYEKMQSDKGSIPDRFSAQQFSDYHSELNMSSLELGDSALYFCASSSGTSPEQYFGPGTRLTVT.

This chain uses TRBV5-1 with TRBJ2-5, with 10 nucleotides matching TRBD1. V was pared by 3 bases and J by 5 bases, with 4 bases of the junction left unmatched. The CDR3 consists of 14 residues. Germline V gives CDR1 SGHRS, CDR2 YFSETQ. The CDR3 loop reads CASSYRDRGETQYF. The CDR3 nucleotides read TGCGCCAGCAGCTACCGGGACAGGGGCGAGACCCAGTACTTC.

On this clonotype: Being one base from a much bigger clone, this may be a read error. The chain combines TRBV30 with TRBJ2-3; weak D call: TRBD2 (6 bases). This CDR3 contains 14 residues. V was cut by 5 bases and J by 5 bases, with 17 bases left in between. The germline V gene has CDR1 GTSNPN and CDR2 SVGIG (reference sequence). The CDR3 DNA reads TGTGCCTGGGAGCGGGTGGGTTTTGGAGATACGCAGTATTTT. It codes for CAWERVGFGDTQYF.

V is TRBV10-3 and J is TRBJ2-1, with no clear D. With 9 bases removed from V and 7 bases from J, the gap between germline ends came to 16 bases. This CDR3 has 13 residues. Germline values: CDR1 ENHRY, CDR2 SYGVKD. CDR3 protein: CAISRPPLNEQFF. CDR3 nucleotide sequence: TGTGCCATTTCGAGACCCCCCTTAAATGAGCAGTTCTTC.

In this sample, this clonotype turned up many times. One end of the junction is discordant with germline, which a read error may explain. V is TRBV19 and J is TRBJ2-7; TRBD1 matches at 12 bases. CDR3 length: 14 amino acids. Germline V gene sequence: CDR1 LNHDA, CDR2 SQIVND (reference sequence). CDR3 sequence: CASSMGQGAYEQYF. For the CDR3, the DNA is TGTGCCAGCAGTATGGGACAGGGGGCTTACGAGCAGTACTTC.

In this sample, this clonotype turned up a few times. This chain joins TRBV19 and TRBJ2-4; 12 bases agree with TRBD2. The V and J ends lost 4 bases and 7 bases, in that order; junction bases with no gene match: 5. The CDR3 has 15 residues. Germline V lookup: CDR1 LNHDA, CDR2 SQIVND (reference sequence). The CDR3 DNA follows: TGTGCCAGTAGTACTAGCGGGGGGGCCTGGAACATTCAGTACTTC. Amino acids: CASSTSGGAWNIQYF.

The rearrangement joins TRBV25-1 to TRBJ2-4, with 11 bases fitting TRBD1. The CDR3 covers 15 residues. Germline V lookup: CDR1 MGHDK, CDR2 SYGVNS. J lost 8 bases, V lost 5 bases, and 8 bases had no gene match. The CDR3 protein is CASSTPGQGVDIQYF. CDR3 nucleotide sequence: TGTGCCAGCAGTACGCCGGGACAGGGGGTCGACATTCAGTACTTC.

This clonotype occurred once. It is unclear where the CDR3 begins or ends on the DNA, so no DNA is shown, and the CDR3 is as TCRdb lists it. The V gene is TRBV5-1, the J gene TRBJ2-3; the D call in the table, TRBD1, was not verified against the DNA. CDR1 SGHRS and CDR2 YFSETQ come from the germline V gene. The length of the CDR3 is 19 amino acids, counting both ends. CDR3 sequence reads: CASSFYICSARGGTDTQYF.

This clonotype was counted only a few times. The gene calls are TRBV12-3 or TRBV12-4 and TRBJ2-2; the D call may be TRBD1 or TRBD2 (6 bases each). This CDR3 is 16 amino acids long. V lost 7 bases and J 1 base, leaving 16 bases between the germline ends. The CDR3 reads CASILGGLGNTGELFF. CDR3 bases: TGTGCCAGCATTCTAGGGGGACTGGGGAACACCGGGGAGCTGTTTTTT.

This clonotype was detected ten times or more. The chain links TRBV7-9 to TRBJ1-1; perhaps TRBD1 as D (6 bases). V was clipped by 2 bases and J by 0 bases, with 19 bases between them. CDR3 length: 18 residues. CDR1 is SEHNR, CDR2 FQNEAQ, per germline (reference sequence). DNA for the CDR3: TGTGCCAGCAGCTTACACCGGGCCCACAGGGACATGAACACTGAAGCTTTCTTT. Translated, it gives CASSLHRAHRDMNTEAFF.

The sample holds many counts of this clonotype. The chain is built from TRBV5-1 and TRBJ2-7; 10 bases match TRBD2. Germline values: CDR1 SGHRS, CDR2 YFSETQ. This CDR3 contains 14 residues. The J segment lost 6 bases and the V segment lost 2 bases, leaving 5 bases of the junction unmatched. The chain's CDR3 is CASSFLAGEGEQYF. The CDR3 bases are TGCGCCAGCAGCTTTCTAGCGGGGGAGGGCGAGCAGTACTTC.

Many counts were recorded for this clonotype. The chain links TRBV20-1 to TRBJ1-3; D is undetermined. V was clipped by 5 bases and J by 0 bases, with 8 bases between them. The CDR3 totals 13 residues. Germline V gene sequence: CDR1 DFQATT, CDR2 SNEGSKA (reference sequence). CDR3 region: CSAYSYSGNTIYF. The CDR3 region has the DNA TGCAGTGCTTACAGCTACTCTGGAAACACCATATATTTT.

This clonotype showed up many times. CDR3 coding DNA: TGTGCCAGCAGTTACGGGACTAGCGGGGCCGGGGAGCTGTTTTTT. Its protein product is CASSYGTSGAGELFF. The chain links TRBV6-5 to TRBJ2-2; 13 bases are shared with TRBD2. The germline V gene encodes CDR1 MNHEY and CDR2 SVGAGI. The CDR3 contains 15 residues. The V gene end was trimmed by 2 bases and the J gene end by 6 bases; junction bases not matched to a gene: 0.

This clonotype has a count of ten or more. CDR3 in amino acids: CASSYGQGNSYEQYF. The DNA for the CDR3 is TGTGCCAGCAGTTACGGGCAGGGCAACTCCTACGAGCAGTACTTC. The chain joins TRBV6-5 to TRBJ2-7; D is possibly TRBD1 (5 bases). The CDR3 is 15 amino acids. V was shortened by 2 bases and J by 0 bases, with 11 bases between the two germline ends. Germline values: CDR1 MNHEY, CDR2 SVGAGI.

This chain uses TRBV6-5 with TRBJ1-2; 8 bases are shared with TRBD1. The V gene end was trimmed by 7 bases and the J gene end by 4 bases; junction bases not matched to a gene: 8. Germline V gene data show CDR1 as MNHEY and CDR2 as SVGAGI. CDR3 length: 14 amino acids. CDR3 loop: CASTMDRDSYGYTF. The CDR3 nucleotides read TGTGCCAGCACCATGGACAGGGATTCCTATGGCTACACCTTC.

As regards this clonotype: A single base separates this from a much larger clone, so it may be a read error. The chain recombines TRBV11-2 with TRBJ2-3; perhaps TRBD1 as D (5 bases). The CDR3 extends over 16 amino acids. V lost 8 bases to trimming and J lost 2 bases, with 20 bases between them. Germline V CDR1 and CDR2: SGHAT, FQNNGV. The CDR3 nucleotides read TGTGCCAGCGGCTCAAACCTCCAGGGCTACACAGATACGCAGTATTTT. It codes for CASGSNLQGYTDTQYF. Full variable domain (missing parts from reference TRBV11-2 and TRBJ2-3): EAGVAQSPRYKIIEKRQSVAFWCNPISGHATLYWYQQILGQGPKLLIQFQNNGVVDDSQLPKDRFSAERLKGVDSTLKIQPAKLEDSAVYLCASGSNLQGYTDTQYFGPGTRLTVL.

This clonotype was found many times. This chain connects TRBV7-8 to TRBJ2-7; maybe TRBD2 (5 bases). Germline assignment: CDR1 SGHVS and CDR2 FQNEAQ. This CDR3 region has 15 residues. V gave up 5 bases and J gave up 4 bases, with 18 bases separating them. The CDR3 coding sequence is TGTGCCAGCAGCCCTAGGACTGGAACAAATTACGAGCAGTACTTC. The encoded protein is CASSPRTGTNYEQYF.

V usage is TRBV10-2 and J usage is TRBJ1-2; the D is unclear. CDR3 length equals 12 residues. V shed 3 bases and J shed 5 bases, with 7 bases lying between them. Germline-derived CDR1 and CDR2 are WSHSY and SAAADI. This chain's CDR3 is CASSEMGYGYTF. CDR3 bases: TGCGCCAGCAGTGAAATGGGGTATGGCTACACCTTC.

There are a few counts of this clonotype. This chain joins TRBV7-9 and TRBJ2-1; 11 bases line up with TRBD2. V was pared by 1 base and J by 1 base, with 3 bases of the junction left unmatched. Germline V gives CDR1 SEHNR, CDR2 FQNEAQ (reference sequence). This CDR3 comprises 17 residues. DNA for the CDR3: TGTGCCAGCAGCTTAGTATCTAGCGGGAGGTCCTACAATGAGCAGTTCTTC. Protein: CASSLVSSGRSYNEQFF. Full variable domain (outside the CDR3, taken from reference TRBV7-9 and TRBJ2-1): DTGVSQNPRHKITKRGQNVTFRCDPISEHNRLYWYRQTLGQGPEFLTYFQNEAQLEKSRLLSDRFSAERPKGSFSTLEIQRTEQGDSAMYLCASSLVSSGRSYNEQFFGPGTRLTVL.

This clonotype has just one count. The J gene is TRBJ2-1, the V gene TRBV11-2, with D possibly TRBD2 on 5 matching bases. The CDR3 totals 16 residues. Germline CDR1 SGHAT, CDR2 FQNNGV. The germline V and J ends were trimmed by 5 bases and 2 bases, with 16 bases remaining between them. The CDR3 nucleotides read TGTGCCAGCAGCCACCTGGGAGCGGTTACCTACAATGAGCAGTTCTTC. Translating gives CASSHLGAVTYNEQFF.